Given below is one TCR beta chain in context. Its antigen is unidentified. Method: immunoSEQ multiplex PCR; TCRdb's copy keeps in-frame clones and lacks some. This table holds tens of thousands of clones, around 90% found once. The sample comes from a study of stem cell transplantation in POMP-related autoinflammatory disease. Across the study: CD8+ T cells were low and CD4+ cells naive-skewed before transplant. General study results and limits: A trend toward lower repertoire diversity and greater clonality appeared in every analyzed T-cell subset of PRAID patients. Unique TRB V-J gene pairings were limited in number in patients with PRAID.

PRAID featured immunodeficiency plus autoinflammation. Germline V gene lookup returns CDR1 SNHLY and CDR2 FYNNEI. The V segment lost 8 bases and the J segment 0 bases; nucleotides outside the gene matches: 5. The CDR3 covers 14 residues. Specimen: CD4+ T cells from PBMCs, collected after stem cell transplantation. The chain combines TRBV2 with TRBJ2-3; 7 bases are a match to TRBD1. The receptor comes from a human patient with POMP-related autoinflammation and immune dysregulation (PRAID). The graft donor may be the source of some T cells. This chain's CDR3 is CASRDSSSTDTQYF. CDR3 DNA: TGTGCCAGCCGGGACAGCTCTAGCACAGATACGCAGTATTTT. Complete variable domain (other parts from reference TRBV2 and TRBJ2-3): EPEVTQTPSHQVTQMGQEVILRCVPISNHLYFYWYRQILGQKVEFLVSFYNNEISEKSEIFDDQFSVERPDGSNFTLKIRSTKLEDSAMYFCASRDSSSTDTQYFGPGTRLTVL.